This T cell receptor (beta chain) was captured by sequencing in a study of blood T cell repertoires in COVID-19 (TCRdb year 2020). Turning to the overall study: Collaborator samples came from the United States, Italy and Spain and covered acute and convalescent phases of COVID-19. The material from the prospective study consisted of cDNA or gDNA derived from T cells, B-cell-depleted T cells, or PBMCs. Deeply sampled blood TCRbeta repertoires from subjects exposed to, actively infected with, or recovered from COVID-19 were included in the dataset. The repertoires were released in a freely available public database intended as a resource for research on the immune response to SARS-CoV-2. The samples were drawn from two sources: the first 160 participants of the ongoing ImmuneRACE study, and fewer than 1,500 subjects contributed by 6 global collaborators. Sample metadata almost always included a de-identified subject ID, COVID-19 status, age in years and sex. Where HLA class I and class II types were available, the types were taken from metadata supplied by the sample provider, not from assay-based typing.

Note on this clone: Its binding antigen is unknown. The record has no base qualities; no much larger clone is one base away.

TCRbeta CDR3 regions were amplified from genomic DNA using the immunoSEQ Assay, a bias-controlled multiplex PCR. Processing in the source paper ran as follows. The number of nucleated cells in each sample was estimated from the amplification of reference gene primers within the assay. Sequence reads were collapsed and filtered to measure the absolute abundance of every unique TCRbeta CDR3 rearrangement. For each sample, productive Simpson clonality was calculated as the square root of Simpson's diversity index across productive rearrangements. TCRdb holds this immuneACCESS table with in-frame rearrangements only. Some clones are missing; in checked studies, unresolved V genes explain under half, and the rest has no known cause. V and J calls and clone size are as listed in that table; D and trimming were resolved from the DNA. For this sample the table gives under 45,000 clones, of which roughly 90% were detected only once. Roughly 0.37% of the sample is in the top ten clones.

The CDR3 contains 15 residues, cysteine and phenylalanine counted. Of the read, only the CDR3 DNA is kept; its 45 bases are in frame from base 1. At the junction V is shortened by 2 bases and J by 0 bases, with 8 bases in between. According to the germline V gene, CDR1 reads MNHNS and CDR2 reads SASEGT. Whole blood was collected in K2EDTA tubes by collaborating institutions according to the institutions' own protocols. For TCRbeta analysis, collaborators shipped samples in one of three forms: frozen whole blood, isolated PBMCs, or DNA extracted from either of those sample types. Here is what the overall study found, with its caveats: The amount of clinical and demographic metadata varied by source and participant and was provided uncurated.

The material sequenced was peripheral blood. The rearrangement joined TRBV6-1 to TRBJ1-5; no D gene can be assigned with confidence. The sequence came from a human donor in a cohort sampled during active COVID-19. The DNA is as follows: TGTGCCAGCAGTGAATACGGGGTTAGCAATCAGCCCCAGCATTTT. It is translated as CASSEYGVSNQPQHF.